Presented here are 25 T cell receptor beta chains from one specimen sequenced in a study of blood T cell repertoires in COVID-19 (dated by TCRdb to about 2020). The receptor library was made with the immunoSEQ multiplex PCR assay. The clones in this table, taken by TCRdb from immuneACCESS, are in-frame only. Not every clone is retained; where verified, under half of the shortfall comes from an unresolved V gene, and the cause of the rest is unknown. This sample comprises roughly 150,000 clones, 88% of them detected only once. About 2.4% of the sample rests with the top ten. The sample was peripheral blood. The receptors were gathered from a woman between 65 and 79 years old with acute or convalescent COVID-19.

This clone has more than one count but fewer than ten. The chain recombines TRBV7-2 with TRBJ1-2; TRBD1 matches 9 bases. The junction had 4 bases not matched to a gene; V was cut back by 5 bases and J by 3 bases. CDR3 length: 14 residues. Germline CDR1 and CDR2: SGHTA and FQGNSA. The CDR3 loop reads CASSRDREDYGYTF. CDR3 sequence (DNA): TGTGCCAGCAGCCGGGACAGGGAGGACTATGGCTACACCTTC.

V usage is TRBV19 and J usage is TRBJ1-1, with D perhaps matching TRBD1 (6 bases). The germline CDR1 and CDR2 sequences are LNHDA and SQIVND (reference sequence). V lost 5 bases to trimming and J lost 4 bases, with 17 bases between them. This CDR3 comprises 15 residues. The CDR3 spells CASSVQQGWSTEAFF. In DNA form, the CDR3 reads TGTGCCAGTAGTGTCCAACAGGGATGGAGCACTGAAGCTTTCTTT.

In this sample, this clone turned up once. This chain uses TRBV19 with TRBJ1-6; 11 bases are shared with TRBD1. Trimming cost V 3 bases and J 8 bases; bases outside gene matches: 3. CDR3 size: 15 residues. Germline-derived CDR1 and CDR2 are LNHDA and SQIVND (reference sequence). CDR3 coding DNA: TGTGCCAGTAGTATCAGGACAGGGGGCGATTCACCCCTCCACTTT. Translating gives CASSIRTGGDSPLHF.

The rearrangement uses TRBV5-4 and TRBJ2-3; 9 bases are shared with TRBD1. The CDR3 loop spans 14 amino acids. V was pared by 3 bases and J by 5 bases, with 4 bases of the junction left unmatched. Germline-derived CDR1 and CDR2 are SGHNT and YYREEE (reference sequence). The CDR3 DNA reads as TGTGCCAGCAGCTATACAGGGGGCGGAGATACGCAGTATTTT. As protein: CASSYTGGGDTQYF.

The chain employs TRBV2 and TRBJ1-2; weak D call: TRBD1 (5 bases). Trimming took 6 bases from V and 0 from J, leaving 11 bases between them. The length of the CDR3 is 14 residues. In germline, CDR1 is SNHLY, CDR2 FYNNEI. The CDR3 DNA sequence: TGTGCCAGCAGATCCGACAGTTCTAACTATGGCTACACCTTC. It yields the protein CASRSDSSNYGYTF.

Regarding this clone: The sample has other DNA sequences that encode this CDR3 too. The gene calls are TRBV7-9 and TRBJ2-5; 7 nucleotides agree with TRBD2. The CDR3 extends over 14 amino acids. Germline V gives CDR1 SEHNR, CDR2 FQNEAQ (reference sequence). J gave up 2 bases and V 0 bases, and 0 bases lay outside the gene matches. CDR3 amino acids: CASSLAGGQETQYF. CDR3 coding DNA: TGTGCCAGCAGCTTAGCGGGGGGGCAAGAGACCCAGTACTTC.

The count of this clone is one. This chain links TRBV19 with TRBJ1-2; 7 bases are a match to TRBD1. CDR1 LNHDA and CDR2 SQIVND come from the germline V gene (reference sequence). This CDR3 region has 14 residues. V was pared by 6 bases and J by 3 bases, with 7 bases of the junction left unmatched. The CDR3 region is CASSSIDRDYGYTF. The CDR3 DNA follows: TGTGCCAGTAGCTCCATCGACAGGGACTATGGCTACACCTTC.

The chain combines TRBV9 with TRBJ1-4; D is perhaps TRBD1 (6 bases). With 3 bases removed from V and 1 base from J, the gap between germline ends came to 10 bases. The CDR3 spans 15 residues. Germline assignment: CDR1 SGDLS and CDR2 YYNGEE. CDR3 coding DNA: TGTGCCAGCAGCGGCAGGGGTAGAACTAATGAAAAACTGTTTTTT. It encodes CASSGRGRTNEKLFF.

This sequence joins TRBV30 and TRBJ1-1, with 11 positions matching TRBD1. V trimming: 5 bases; J trimming: 10 bases; junction bases outside the gene matches: 6. The CDR3 runs 12 residues. Germline V gene data show CDR1 as GTSNPN and CDR2 as SVGIG (reference sequence). The CDR3 spells CAWWTGGARAFF. The CDR3 nucleotides are TGTGCCTGGTGGACAGGGGGCGCGAGAGCTTTCTTT.

This clone was picked up one time. The V gene is TRBV19, the J gene TRBJ1-4, with TRBD1 matching 8 bases. CDR3 length equals 14 residues. Germline V gene sequence: CDR1 LNHDA, CDR2 SQIVND (reference sequence). V shed 6 bases, J shed 8 bases, and the junction held 8 bases outside the gene matches. CDR3 DNA sequence: TGTGCCAGTAGCGGACAGGGATTAGGGGAAAAACTGTTTTTT. Amino acids: CASSGQGLGEKLFF.

This chain uses TRBV18 with TRBJ1-2; D ambiguous. Trimming pared 0 bases from V and 3 bases from J, leaving 8 bases between. Germline assignment: CDR1 KGHSH and CDR2 LQKENI. This CDR3 contains 14 residues. In nucleotides, the CDR3 is TGTGCCAGCTCACCACCGGGAGGGTACTATGGCTACACCTTC. As protein: CASSPPGGYYGYTF.

The V gene is TRBV2, the J gene TRBJ1-2; TRBD1 aligns across 7 bases. Germline values: CDR1 SNHLY, CDR2 FYNNEI. The CDR3 sequence is 16 residues long. J was trimmed by 0 bases and V by 6 bases; bases with no gene match: 10. The chain's CDR3 is CASSRDSAGPNYGYTF. The DNA of the CDR3 is TGTGCCAGCAGCCGGGACAGCGCGGGACCTAACTATGGCTACACCTTC.

The rearrangement uses TRBV6-6 and TRBJ1-2, with 12 bases identical to TRBD1. CDR3 length equals 15 residues. The J segment lost 8 bases and the V segment lost 2 bases, leaving 6 bases of the junction unmatched. Germline CDR1 and CDR2: MNHNY and SVGAGI (reference sequence). This CDR3 reads CASSYPGQGAWGYTF. The CDR3, as DNA: TGTGCCAGCAGTTACCCGGGACAGGGGGCCTGGGGCTACACCTTC.

The chain uses TRBV29-1 and TRBJ2-1; D is unclear. The CDR3 totals 13 residues. Germline CDR1 SQVTM, CDR2 ANQGSEA. Trimming removed 2 bases at V and 1 base at J, with 6 bases between. The CDR3 reads CSVERQSYNEQFF. CDR3 bases: TGCAGCGTTGAACGTCAGTCCTACAATGAGCAGTTCTTC.

The chain carries TRBV6-1 and TRBJ2-4, with a weak D call TRBD2 (7 bases). This CDR3 contains 19 residues. Germline assignment: CDR1 MNHNS and CDR2 SASEGT. The ends were cut back, 0 bases at V and 0 bases at J, with 18 bases in the middle. The CDR3 region has the DNA TGTGCCAGCAGTGAAGCATGGGGGGGCGCAGATAAAGCCAAAAACATTCAGTACTTC. Translation: CASSEAWGGADKAKNIQYF.

This clone was seen more than once but under ten times. The V and J genes are TRBV7-9 and TRBJ1-1; D unclear. CDR1 and CDR2 (germline): SEHNR, FQNEAQ (reference sequence). CDR3 length: 15 residues. The germline V and J ends were trimmed by 2 bases and 1 base, with 11 bases remaining between them. In DNA, the CDR3 is TGTGCCAGCAGCTTAAGCGGTAGCGAGAACACTGAAGCTTTCTTT. This sequence encodes CASSLSGSENTEAFF.

The rearrangement links TRBV6-5 to TRBJ1-6, with D possibly matching TRBD1 (5 bases). Germline V gene lookup returns CDR1 MNHEY and CDR2 SVGAGI. V lost 7 bases and J 14 bases, leaving 18 bases between the germline ends. The CDR3 totals 13 residues. The DNA for the CDR3 is TGTGCCAGCACTGGGGGGGACTTTTTGTCCCTCCACTTT. Protein: CASTGGDFLSLHF.

The chain couples TRBV28 to TRBJ1-2; D is uncertain. There are 16 residues in the CDR3. V was pared by 8 bases and J by 4 bases, with 23 bases between. Germline CDR1 reads MDHEN; CDR2 reads SYDVKM. The CDR3 protein is CASGRSGFLHTYGYTF. The CDR3 DNA reads as TGTGCCAGCGGACGGTCGGGATTTTTACATACCTATGGCTACACCTTC.

The chain links TRBV7-9 to TRBJ2-7; tentative D call: TRBD2 (7 bases). Trimming removed 11 bases at V and 3 bases at J, with 14 bases between. The germline gives CDR1 SEHNR, CDR2 FQNEAQ (reference sequence). The CDR3 runs to 12 residues. DNA of the CDR3: TGTGCCGGGGGGGCTGAGATCTACGAGCAGTACTTC. Translation: CAGGAEIYEQYF. Full variable domain (missing parts from reference TRBV7-9 and TRBJ2-7): DTGVSQNPRHKITKRGQNVTFRCDPISEHNRLYWYRQTLGQGPEFLTYFQNEAQLEKSRLLSDRFSAERPKGSFSTLEIQRTEQGDSAMYLCAGGAEIYEQYFGPGTRLTVT.

For this clone: A read error may produce the germline difference seen at one junction end. J is TRBJ2-1 and V is TRBV5-6, with 13 bases aligning to TRBD2. CDR3 size: 13 residues. The germline V gene has CDR1 SGHDT and CDR2 YYEEEE. The CDR3 bases are TGTGCCAGCAGCTTAGGGACTAGCGGGAATTCCCTCTTC. The encoded protein is CASSLGTSGNSLF.

This CDR3 reads CASSSQGGFNYGYTF. CDR3 nucleotide sequence: TGTGCCAGCAGCTCGCAGGGGGGATTTAACTATGGCTACACCTTC. This rearrangement joins TRBV2 to TRBJ1-2; 7 bases are shared with TRBD1. The V gene's germline CDR1 is SNHLY and CDR2 FYNNEI. The CDR3 runs 15 residues. V trimming: 6 bases; J trimming: 1 base; junction bases outside the gene matches: 8.

This clone has just one count. This chain links TRBV6-5 with TRBJ1-5; D not certain. Trimming pared 0 bases from V and 4 bases from J, leaving 4 bases between. The CDR3 runs 13 residues. Per the germline V gene, CDR1 is MNHEY and CDR2 is SVGAGI. CDR3 amino acids: CASSYSENQPQHF. The CDR3 region has the DNA TGTGCCAGCAGTTACTCGGAGAATCAGCCCCAGCATTTT.

The chain employs TRBV27 and TRBJ2-5; D unresolved. Germline values: CDR1 MNHEY, CDR2 SMNVEV (reference sequence). This CDR3 comprises 13 residues. Between the trimmed V and J ends, which lost 5 bases and 5 bases, there was a span of 12 bases. The CDR3 nucleotides are TGTGCCAGCAGTGCGAGAGGCCGGGAGACCCAGTACTTC. It codes for CASSARGRETQYF.

The chain links TRBV2 to TRBJ2-3; 9 bases are shared with TRBD2. The J segment lost 4 bases and the V segment lost 8 bases, leaving 7 bases of the junction unmatched. Germline V gene data show CDR1 as SNHLY and CDR2 as FYNNEI. The CDR3 is 14 amino acids. The CDR3 DNA reads TGTGCCAGCCGACTAGCGGATGTGTCAGATACGCAGTATTTT. This codes for CASRLADVSDTQYF.

The V and J genes are TRBV13 and TRBJ1-2; TRBD1 is a possible D gene (5 bases). With 1 base removed from V and 1 base from J, the gap between germline ends came to 10 bases. The CDR3 runs 15 residues. Germline CDR1 and CDR2: PRHDT and FYEKMQ (reference sequence). DNA for the CDR3: TGTGCCAGCAGCTTAGCTAGGACACTTAACTATGGCTACACCTTC. Translated: CASSLARTLNYGYTF.